Below are 19 T cell receptor beta chains sequenced from a single sample in a study of shared clonotypes between healthy human individuals. TCRdb keeps only in-frame clones here, not all; method: immunoSEQ multiplex PCR. The sample includes approximately 330,000 clones, around 67% of them seen just once. The specimen sequenced was memory CD4+ T cells sorted from blood. The subset is: CD45RA-negative fraction. These receptors were collected from a man in his thirties or forties in good health.

This chain links TRBV25-1 with TRBJ1-2; D not resolved. V was cut by 4 bases and J by 4 bases, with 7 bases left in between. The V gene's germline CDR1 is MGHDK and CDR2 SYGVNS. This CDR3 is 12 amino acids long. The CDR3 reads CASSALSYGYTF. The DNA of the CDR3 is TGTGCCAGCAGTGCCCTTTCCTATGGCTACACCTTC.

The V gene is TRBV6-1, the J gene TRBJ1-2; a weak D match, TRBD1 (6 bases). CDR1 MNHNS and CDR2 SASEGT come from the germline V gene. The CDR3 runs to 13 residues. The V end was cut by 5 bases, the J end by 6 bases, with 13 bases between. The CDR3 region has the DNA TGTGCCAGCAGTTGGGGGGGCACTGATGGCTACACCTTC. Its translation is CASSWGGTDGYTF.

This clone was recorded a few times. CDR3 sequence reads: CASSDRVVISEAFF. CDR3 bases: TGTGCCAGCAGCGACAGGGTCGTAATCTCTGAAGCTTTCTTT. The chain combines TRBV28 with TRBJ1-1; TRBD1 aligns across 7 bases. J gave up 6 bases and V 6 bases, and 10 bases lay outside the gene matches. The V gene's germline CDR1 is MDHEN and CDR2 SYDVKM. CDR3 length: 14 amino acids.

This clone was counted between two and nine times. The chain combines TRBV12-5 with TRBJ2-5, with TRBD2 matching 7 bases. Per the germline V gene, CDR1 is LGHNT and CDR2 is FRNRAP. CDR3 length: 12 residues. The V segment lost 9 bases and the J segment 5 bases; nucleotides outside the gene matches: 6. Here the CDR3 DNA reads TGTGCTAGCCAAGCGGGAATCGAGACCCAGTACTTC. Its translation: CASQAGIETQYF.

This chain joins TRBV5-1 and TRBJ2-1, with a tentative D call TRBD2 (6 bases). The germline V gene encodes CDR1 SGHRS and CDR2 YFSETQ. The CDR3 is made up of 14 amino acids. V lost 0 bases, J lost 9 bases, and 13 bases lay in between. Here the CDR3 reads CASSLGGAGGEQFF. The CDR3 coding sequence is TGCGCCAGCAGCTTGGGCGGAGCCGGGGGTGAGCAGTTCTTC.

The gene calls are TRBV28 and TRBJ2-7; unclear D gene. Trimming stripped 2 bases from V and 2 bases from J, with 7 bases between. The CDR3 spans 13 residues. Germline values: CDR1 MDHEN, CDR2 SYDVKM. In nucleotides, the CDR3 is TGTGCCAGCAGTTTACAGCAGGCCTACGAGCAGTACTTC. Amino acid sequence: CASSLQQAYEQYF.

Concerning this clone itself: Other nucleotide sequences in the sample specify the same CDR3. The CDR3 DNA is TGTGCCAGCAGCTTAGGCGGAGGAGAGACCCAGTACTTC. This translates into CASSLGGGETQYF. The chain has TRBV5-4 and TRBJ2-5, with a tentative D call TRBD2 (5 bases). Per germline, CDR1 SGHNT and CDR2 YYREEE (reference sequence). The length of the CDR3 is 13 residues. The germline V and J ends were trimmed by 2 bases and 4 bases, with 9 bases remaining between them.

This chain uses TRBV6-5 with TRBJ2-2, with 8 bases fitting TRBD2. The CDR3 consists of 14 residues. Germline values: CDR1 MNHEY, CDR2 SVGAGI. V shed 8 bases and J 7 bases; nucleotides not matched to a gene: 9. The CDR3 sequence: CASLKRERGGELFF. The CDR3 DNA follows: TGTGCCAGCCTTAAGCGGGAGCGAGGCGGGGAGCTGTTTTTT.

The J gene is TRBJ1-4, the V gene TRBV15; 9 positions agree with TRBD1. With V trimmed by 9 bases and J by 7 bases, 6 bases remained unmatched. The CDR3 extends over 13 amino acids. Per the germline V gene, CDR1 is LNHNV and CDR2 is YYDKDF (reference sequence). The CDR3 reads CATRQGGGEKLFF. CDR3 coding DNA: TGTGCCACAAGACAGGGGGGAGGTGAAAAACTGTTTTTT.

In its sample, this clone was seen a few times. The chain combines TRBV6-5 with TRBJ2-3; TRBD1 matches 7 bases. Germline assignment: CDR1 MNHEY and CDR2 SVGAGI. The CDR3 contains 14 residues. V gave up 4 bases and J gave up 5 bases; unmatched junction bases: 6. The CDR3 sequence: CASSSDRPGDTQYF. The CDR3 DNA follows: TGTGCCAGCAGTTCGGACAGGCCCGGAGATACGCAGTATTTT.

The genes are TRBV11-2 and TRBJ1-3; the match to TRBD1 covers 8 bases. V shed 6 bases, J shed 9 bases, and the junction held 16 bases outside the gene matches. CDR1 SGHAT and CDR2 FQNNGV come from the germline V gene. The CDR3 is made up of 16 amino acids. The CDR3 is CASSPLGDRGRSTIYF. DNA of the CDR3: TGTGCCAGCAGTCCCCTTGGAGACAGGGGAAGGAGCACCATATATTTT.

This chain connects TRBV7-2 to TRBJ1-1; a possible D gene is TRBD1 (6 bases). The germline V gene encodes CDR1 SGHTA and CDR2 FQGNSA. V shed 5 bases and J shed 4 bases, with 29 bases lying between them. The CDR3 has 19 residues. The CDR3 DNA reads as TGTGCCAGCAGCGCGACCCGGGGGACAACCTCGGGCTTTCTCACTGAAGCTTTCTTT. Translation: CASSATRGTTSGFLTEAFF.

The chain combines TRBV6-1 with TRBJ1-3; the D gene is possibly TRBD1 (6 bases). The length of the CDR3 is 18 residues. V was cut by 3 bases and J by 4 bases, with 22 bases left in between. Germline assignment: CDR1 MNHNS and CDR2 SASEGT. CDR3 loop: CASSEGDGLRGRGNTIYF. The CDR3 DNA follows: TGTGCCAGCAGTGAGGGGGACGGCCTCAGGGGACGAGGAAACACCATATATTTT.

The chain employs TRBV28 and TRBJ1-2; D uncertain. This CDR3 comprises 12 residues. With 3 bases removed from V and 3 bases from J, the gap between germline ends came to 5 bases. CDR1 and CDR2 (germline): MDHEN, SYDVKM. The CDR3 bases are TGTGCCAGCAGTTTTTCTCACTATGGCTACACCTTC. Translating gives CASSFSHYGYTF.

The chain is built from TRBV7-9 and TRBJ2-3, with TRBD2 matching 8 bases. The CDR3 has 16 amino acids. CDR1 and CDR2 (germline): SEHNR, FQNEAQ (reference sequence). After removal of 3 bases from V and 4 bases from J, the junction contained 9 bases not matched to a gene. The CDR3, as DNA: TGTGCCAGCAGCTTCCCTAAAGGACTAGCCTCAGATACGCAGTATTTT. This translates into CASSFPKGLASDTQYF. The variable domain in full, with the rest retrieved from reference TRBV7-9 and TRBJ2-3, is DTGVSQNPRHKITKRGQNVTFRCDPISEHNRLYWYRQTLGQGPEFLTYFQNEAQLEKSRLLSDRFSAERPKGSFSTLEIQRTEQGDSAMYLCASSFPKGLASDTQYFGPGTRLTVL.

The rearrangement joins TRBV30 to TRBJ1-1; D is perhaps TRBD1 (5 bases). CDR3 length: 13 amino acids. V lost 3 bases, J lost 10 bases, and 18 bases lay in between. Germline-derived CDR1 and CDR2 are GTSNPN and SVGIG (reference sequence). The CDR3 loop reads CAWSFNLGLPAFF. Written as DNA, the CDR3 is TGTGCCTGGAGCTTCAATTTGGGGCTACCAGCTTTCTTT. The full variable domain, rest sourced from reference TRBV30 and TRBJ1-1, is SQTIHQWPATLVQPVGSPLSLECTVEGTSNPNLYWYRQAAGRGLQLLFYSVGIGQISSEVPQNLSASRPQDRQFILSSKKLLLSDSGFYLCAWSFNLGLPAFFGQGTRLTVV.

The chain has TRBV5-1 and TRBJ2-1; 7 bases are a match to TRBD2. V trimming: 5 bases; J trimming: 9 bases; junction bases outside the gene matches: 11. Germline lookup yields CDR1 SGHRS and CDR2 YFSETQ. This CDR3 region has 14 residues. The CDR3 nucleotides are TGCGCCAGCAGTCTGGAGGGAGGGAGCATTGAGCAGTTCTTC. This sequence encodes CASSLEGGSIEQFF.

The chain is built from TRBV14 and TRBJ2-1, with D perhaps matching TRBD1 (6 bases). There are 16 residues in the CDR3. Germline values: CDR1 SGHDN, CDR2 FVKESK. Trimming cost V 4 bases and J 2 bases, with 15 bases left between them. The CDR3 spells CASSRPGRTAYNEQFF. The DNA of the CDR3 is TGTGCCAGCAGCCGTCCGGGGCGGACAGCCTACAATGAGCAGTTCTTC. Using reference TRBV14 and TRBJ2-1 for the parts outside the CDR3, the full variable domain is EAGVTQFPSHSVIEKGQTVTLRCDPISGHDNLYWYRRVMGKEIKFLLHFVKESKQDESGMPNNRFLAERTGGTYSTLKVQPAELEDSGVYFCASSRPGRTAYNEQFFGPGTRLTVL.

The table lists this clone with many counts. The V gene is TRBV9, the J gene TRBJ2-7; TRBD2 agrees at 8 bases. Germline values: CDR1 SGDLS, CDR2 YYNGEE. The CDR3 consists of 14 residues. Unmatched junction bases numbered 8, after V lost 4 bases and J lost 5 bases. The CDR3 reads CASSRAGVGNEQYF. CDR3 sequence (DNA): TGTGCCAGCAGCAGAGCGGGAGTAGGCAACGAGCAGTACTTC.